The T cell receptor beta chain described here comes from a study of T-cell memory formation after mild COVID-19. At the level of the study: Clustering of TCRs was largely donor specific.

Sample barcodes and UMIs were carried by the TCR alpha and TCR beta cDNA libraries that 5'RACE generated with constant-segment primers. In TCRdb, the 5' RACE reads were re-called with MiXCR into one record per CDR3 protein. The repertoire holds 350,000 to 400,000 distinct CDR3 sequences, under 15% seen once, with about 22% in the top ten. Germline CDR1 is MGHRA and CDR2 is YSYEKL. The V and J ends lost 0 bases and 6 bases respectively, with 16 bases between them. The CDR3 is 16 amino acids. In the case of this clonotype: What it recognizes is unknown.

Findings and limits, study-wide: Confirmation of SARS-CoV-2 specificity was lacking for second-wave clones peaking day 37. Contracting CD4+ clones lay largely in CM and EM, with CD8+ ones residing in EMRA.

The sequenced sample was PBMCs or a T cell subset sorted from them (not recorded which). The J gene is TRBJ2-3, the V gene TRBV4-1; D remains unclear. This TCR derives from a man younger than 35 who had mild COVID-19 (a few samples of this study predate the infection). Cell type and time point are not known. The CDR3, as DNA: TGCGCCAGCAGCCAAGATCCCGGACGATTCAAGGATACGCAGTATTTT. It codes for CASSQDPGRFKDTQYF.